The rows below give T cell receptor beta chains drawn from one sample of a study of blood T cell repertoires in COVID-19. The protocol was immunoSEQ multiplex PCR, while the TCRdb copy is restricted to in-frame clones and leaves out a portion. The sample includes about 120,000 clones, 60% to 85% seen only once; the top ten take 2% to 2.5%. Sequencing input: peripheral blood. The receptor set was obtained from a man in his 70s with acute or convalescent COVID-19. The CDR3 runs from the conserved cysteine through the conserved F or W. The order of the fields is CDR3 protein, CDR3 DNA, V gene, D gene, J gene, CDR3 length, clone size. D genes are given only for firm matches. Some rows have no size entry. The others give once, few or many, or a class for an expanded clone.

cdr3_aa: CASSLGRGRNRDTQYF; cdr3_nt: TGTGCCAGCAGCTTGGGGCGGGGGCGCAATAGGGATACGCAGTATTTT; v_call: TRBV7-2; d_call: -; j_call: TRBJ2-3; cdr3_length: 16; clone_size: -
cdr3_aa: CASSGAFGHGGKYEQYF; cdr3_nt: TGTGCCAGTAGTGGCGCGTTTGGGCACGGGGGAAAGTACGAGCAGTACTTC; v_call: TRBV19; d_call: -; j_call: TRBJ2-7; cdr3_length: 17; clone_size: -
cdr3_aa: CASSLWGARGEAFF; cdr3_nt: TGTGCCAGCAGTTTATGGGGCGCCAGGGGTGAAGCTTTCTTT; v_call: TRBV27; d_call: -; j_call: TRBJ1-1; cdr3_length: 14; clone_size: -
cdr3_aa: CASSSGTGGTNEQFF; cdr3_nt: TGTGCCAGCAGCTCCGGGACAGGGGGCACAAATGAGCAGTTCTTC; v_call: TRBV6-5; d_call: TRBD1; j_call: TRBJ2-1; cdr3_length: 15; clone_size: once
cdr3_aa: CASSPQGIEPQHF; cdr3_nt: TGTGCCAGCAGCCCTCAGGGGATTGAGCCCCAGCATTTT; v_call: TRBV11-2; d_call: -; j_call: TRBJ1-5; cdr3_length: 13; clone_size: -
cdr3_aa: CAISRGPDTEAFF; cdr3_nt: TGTGCCATCAGCAGGGGGCCGGACACTGAAGCTTTCTTT; v_call: TRBV10-3; d_call: TRBD1; j_call: TRBJ1-1; cdr3_length: 13; clone_size: few
cdr3_aa: CASSFREGYEQYF; cdr3_nt: TGCGCCAGCAGCTTTCGAGAGGGCTACGAGCAGTACTTC; v_call: TRBV5-1; d_call: -; j_call: TRBJ2-7; cdr3_length: 13; clone_size: few
cdr3_aa: CASSPEGSGSTIYF; cdr3_nt: TGTGCCAGCTCACCAGAGGGTTCTGGAAGCACCATATATTTT; v_call: TRBV18; d_call: -; j_call: TRBJ1-3; cdr3_length: 14; clone_size: -
cdr3_aa: CASSLGSTYEQYF; cdr3_nt: TGTGCCAGCAGTTTAGGCAGTACCTACGAGCAGTACTTC; v_call: TRBV12-3/TRBV12-4; d_call: -; j_call: TRBJ2-7; cdr3_length: 13; clone_size: -
cdr3_aa: CASSSTETGGASTGELFF; cdr3_nt: TGCGCCAGCAGCTCAACCGAGACAGGGGGCGCGAGCACCGGGGAGCTGTTTTTT; v_call: TRBV5-1; d_call: TRBD1; j_call: TRBJ2-2; cdr3_length: 18; clone_size: -
cdr3_aa: CASSLRQGGTEAFF; cdr3_nt: TGTGCCAGCAGCTTGAGACAGGGGGGCACTGAAGCTTTCTTT; v_call: TRBV5-8; d_call: TRBD1; j_call: TRBJ1-1; cdr3_length: 14; clone_size: -
cdr3_aa: CASSFAGGLGTGELFF; cdr3_nt: TGCGCCAGCAGCTTTGCGGGGGGACTGGGCACCGGGGAGCTGTTTTTT; v_call: TRBV5-1; d_call: TRBD2; j_call: TRBJ2-2; cdr3_length: 16; clone_size: -
cdr3_aa: CASSPTGTYEQYF; cdr3_nt: TGTGCCAGCAGCCCGACAGGGACCTACGAGCAGTACTTC; v_call: TRBV5-4; d_call: TRBD1; j_call: TRBJ2-7; cdr3_length: 13; clone_size: -
cdr3_aa: CASSITGQPPSGANVLTF; cdr3_nt: TGTGCCAGCAGCATAACGGGACAGCCTCCCTCTGGGGCCAACGTCCTGACTTTC; v_call: TRBV7-6; d_call: TRBD1; j_call: TRBJ2-6; cdr3_length: 18; clone_size: once
cdr3_aa: CATSDRTGPDTQYF; cdr3_nt: TGTGCCACCAGTGATCGGACAGGCCCAGATACGCAGTATTTT; v_call: TRBV24-1; d_call: TRBD1; j_call: TRBJ2-3; cdr3_length: 14; clone_size: -
cdr3_aa: CASSLVRHYGYTF; cdr3_nt: TGTGCCAGCAGCTTAGTCAGGCACTATGGCTACACCTTC; v_call: TRBV7-2; d_call: -; j_call: TRBJ1-2; cdr3_length: 13; clone_size: once
cdr3_aa: CASSGSSGGMETQYF; cdr3_nt: TGTGCCAGCAGTGGGTCTAGCGGGGGGATGGAGACCCAGTACTTC; v_call: TRBV2; d_call: TRBD2; j_call: TRBJ2-5; cdr3_length: 15; clone_size: -
cdr3_aa: CASSQERLQNYGYTF; cdr3_nt: TGTGCCAGCAGCCAAGAACGCTTGCAGAACTATGGCTACACCTTC; v_call: TRBV7-2; d_call: -; j_call: TRBJ1-2; cdr3_length: 15; clone_size: -
cdr3_aa: CASSLQGNNQPQHF; cdr3_nt: TGTGCCAGCTCACTACAGGGTAACAATCAGCCCCAGCATTTT; v_call: TRBV18; d_call: -; j_call: TRBJ1-5; cdr3_length: 14; clone_size: -
cdr3_aa: CATSRGLGNTGELFF; cdr3_nt: TGTGCCACCAGCAGGGGACTAGGGAACACCGGGGAGCTGTTTTTT; v_call: TRBV15; d_call: TRBD2; j_call: TRBJ2-2; cdr3_length: 15; clone_size: -
cdr3_aa: CASSPRAGGIGTEAFF; cdr3_nt: TGCGCCAGCAGCCCTCGGGCAGGGGGGATTGGAACTGAAGCTTTCTTT; v_call: TRBV5-1; d_call: TRBD1; j_call: TRBJ1-1; cdr3_length: 16; clone_size: -
cdr3_aa: CASSQNPGTYGGYTF; cdr3_nt: TGTGCCAGCAGCCAGAACCCCGGGACATATGGAGGCTACACCTTC; v_call: TRBV3-1/TRBV3-2; d_call: -; j_call: TRBJ1-2; cdr3_length: 15; clone_size: -
cdr3_aa: CASRQTGANPRQYF; cdr3_nt: TGTGCCAGCAGACAGACAGGGGCGAATCCTCGGCAGTACTTC; v_call: TRBV5-8; d_call: TRBD1; j_call: TRBJ2-7; cdr3_length: 14; clone_size: -
cdr3_aa: CASSQDWTGVATEAFF; cdr3_nt: TGTGCCAGCAGCCAAGATTGGACAGGGGTGGCCACTGAAGCTTTCTTT; v_call: TRBV3-1/TRBV3-2; d_call: TRBD1; j_call: TRBJ1-1; cdr3_length: 16; clone_size: -
cdr3_aa: CASSTDRGPFF; cdr3_nt: TGTGCCAGCAGCACTGACAGGGGGCCTTTCTTT; v_call: TRBV5-8; d_call: TRBD1; j_call: TRBJ1-1; cdr3_length: 11; clone_size: -
cdr3_aa: CASSVGASGDIYEQYF; cdr3_nt: TGTGCCAGCAGCGTAGGGGCTAGCGGGGACATCTACGAGCAGTACTTC; v_call: TRBV9; d_call: TRBD2; j_call: TRBJ2-7; cdr3_length: 16; clone_size: many
cdr3_aa: CASSPAGSGANVLTF; cdr3_nt: TGTGCCAGCAGCCCCGCCGGCTCTGGGGCCAACGTCCTGACTTTC; v_call: TRBV11-2; d_call: -; j_call: TRBJ2-6; cdr3_length: 15; clone_size: -
cdr3_aa: CASSLGPTSGTLYEQYF; cdr3_nt: TGCGCCAGCAGCTTGGGCCCGACTAGCGGGACTCTTTACGAGCAGTACTTC; v_call: TRBV5-1; d_call: TRBD2; j_call: TRBJ2-7; cdr3_length: 17; clone_size: once
cdr3_aa: CASSFQQGAPPGYTF; cdr3_nt: TGTGCCAGCAGCTTCCAACAAGGCGCCCCCCCGGGGTACACCTTC; v_call: TRBV13; d_call: -; j_call: TRBJ1-2; cdr3_length: 15; clone_size: -
cdr3_aa: CASSPGGAYEQYF; cdr3_nt: TGCGCCAGCAGCCCTGGGGGGGCCTACGAGCAGTACTTC; v_call: TRBV4-3; d_call: TRBD2; j_call: TRBJ2-7; cdr3_length: 13; clone_size: -
cdr3_aa: CASSQEAGETGELFF; cdr3_nt: TGCGCCAGCAGCCAAGAGGCGGGGGAAACCGGGGAGCTGTTTTTT; v_call: TRBV4-3; d_call: TRBD2; j_call: TRBJ2-2; cdr3_length: 15; clone_size: -
cdr3_aa: CASSPSENQPQHF; cdr3_nt: TGCGCCAGCAGCCCGAGCGAAAATCAGCCCCAGCATTTT; v_call: TRBV4-1; d_call: -; j_call: TRBJ1-5; cdr3_length: 13; clone_size: -
cdr3_aa: CASSLGGGTEPQHF; cdr3_nt: TGTGCCAGCAGCTTAGGGGGGGGCACGGAGCCCCAGCATTTT; v_call: TRBV7-2; d_call: -; j_call: TRBJ1-5; cdr3_length: 14; clone_size: -
cdr3_aa: CAISDSGTPGNTIYF; cdr3_nt: TGTGCCATCAGTGACTCCGGGACACCTGGAAACACCATATATTTT; v_call: TRBV10-3; d_call: -; j_call: TRBJ1-3; cdr3_length: 15; clone_size: -
cdr3_aa: CASTGTPGGARTF; cdr3_nt: TGTGCCAGCACCGGGACCCCGGGGGGGGCTAGGACCTTC; v_call: TRBV6-4; d_call: -; j_call: TRBJ1-2; cdr3_length: 13; clone_size: -
cdr3_aa: CASYDRSYEQYF; cdr3_nt: TGCGCCAGCTACGACAGGTCATACGAGCAGTACTTC; v_call: TRBV5-1; d_call: -; j_call: TRBJ2-7; cdr3_length: 12; clone_size: -
cdr3_aa: CASSQVGRRAAHF; cdr3_nt: TGCGCCAGCAGCCAAGTAGGCCGCAGGGCGGCTCACTTT; v_call: TRBV4-1; d_call: -; j_call: TRBJ1-6; cdr3_length: 13; clone_size: -
cdr3_aa: CASSQQPGNTIYF; cdr3_nt: TGTGCCAGCAGCCAACAGCCTGGAAACACCATATATTTT; v_call: TRBV9; d_call: -; j_call: TRBJ1-3; cdr3_length: 13; clone_size: -